This entry features one T cell receptor (beta chain) sequence. Its specificity is not known. This sample stems from a study of cytomegalovirus exposure and HLA in healthy donors. Study conclusions and caveats: HLA-A and HLA-B allele assignments for most subjects were reportedly predicted accurately using TCR beta sequences.

Both 60 Vbeta primers and 13 Jbeta primers went into the PCR. Sequencing was performed with immunoSEQ multiplex PCR; in TCRdb, only in-frame clones are kept and a portion is missing. This sample has about 160,000 clones; approximately 80% occur once, and the top ten carry 2% to 2.5%. This CDR3 has 14 residues. Trimming took 6 bases from V and 0 from J, leaving 9 bases between them. CDR1 and CDR2 (germline): MNHEY, SVGAGI. Healthy donors of bone marrow made up the group. The TCR sequence derives from a man between 45 and 60 years old in good health and CMV-seropositive. The specimen sequenced was PBMCs. The chain uses TRBV6-5 and TRBJ2-1; maybe TRBD2 (6 bases). This CDR3 is CASSLSGSYNEQFF. In DNA, the CDR3 is TGTGCCAGCAGCCTTAGCGGCTCCTACAATGAGCAGTTCTTC.